The clone carrying this TCR beta chain was seen more than once but under ten times. The antigen is unknown. Sequenced by immunoSEQ multiplex PCR; TCRdb stores in-frame clones only, minus some. The sample contains tens of thousands of clones, about nine tenths of which appear only once. The CDR3 has 14 amino acids. CDR1 and CDR2 (germline): SEHNR, FQNEAQ (reference sequence). Trimming cost V 7 bases and J 0 bases, with 12 bases left between them. This sample was taken from a study of OX40 agonist ivuxolimab in advanced cancers. Turning to the study itself: Prior anti-PD-1, anti-PD-L1 or anti-CTLA-4 therapy did not bar entry, and about 40% had some. Study findings and constraints: Doses of 0.1 to 3.0 mg/kg were accompanied by clonal expansion of CD4+ and CD8+ blood T cells by week 6. Low clonal expansion, among the lowest seen, marked partial responders at 0.1-3.0 mg/kg. On average, CD8+ T cells showed a greater number of expanded clones than CD4+.

The receptor was derived from an adult with an advanced solid tumor such as melanoma, head and neck, liver or kidney cancer. This chain uses TRBV7-9 with TRBJ1-2; no firm D call. Sequences were derived from CD4+ or CD8+ T cells sorted from blood, sampled in a trial of the OX40 agonist ivuxolimab. Here the CDR3 DNA reads TGTGCCAGCACCGGGAGGGAGACTAACTATGGCTACACCTTC. Encoded protein: CASTGRETNYGYTF.